This is a list of T cell receptor beta chains from one sample in a study of blood T cell repertoires in COVID-19. Only in-frame clones appear in the TCRdb table, and some are missing; sequencing was by immunoSEQ multiplex PCR. The sample lists over 200,000 clones, approximately 82% occurring once. The specimen was peripheral blood. The source of these receptors is a woman in her 70s with active or convalescent COVID-19. CDR3s include the opening cysteine and the closing phenylalanine or tryptophan. The D gene is left open where the match is weak. Not all rows give a size; the values are once, few, many and, for expanded clones, a class.

d_gene	v_gene	abundance	j_gene	len	CDR3aa	CDR3nt
TRBD1	TRBV3-1/TRBV3-2	NA	TRBJ1-1	16	CASSQDTGVWNTEAFF	TGTGCCAGCAGCCAAGATACAGGGGTCTGGAACACTGAAGCTTTCTTT
NA	TRBV5-8	NA	TRBJ2-1	13	CASRSRLETEQFF	TGTGCCAGCAGGAGTCGACTGGAAACTGAGCAGTTCTTC
NA	TRBV2	NA	TRBJ2-7	14	CASSVGTGGGEQYF	TGTGCCAGCAGTGTAGGAACAGGGGGGGGCGAGCAGTACTTC
NA	TRBV7-6	NA	TRBJ2-2	14	CASSERANTGELFF	TGTGCCAGCAGCGAGCGAGCGAACACCGGGGAGCTGTTTTTT
TRBD2	TRBV7-3	NA	TRBJ2-2	15	CASSPPAGDTGELFF	TGTGCCAGCAGCCCCCCAGCGGGGGACACCGGGGAGCTGTTTTTT
NA	TRBV1	NA	TRBJ2-1	17	CTSSQETLAGGYNEQFF	TGCACCAGCAGCCAAGAAACCCTAGCGGGAGGTTACAATGAGCAGTTCTTC
TRBD1	TRBV29-1	NA	TRBJ1-4	13	CSVGQGVRGKLFF	TGCAGCGTCGGACAGGGGGTCAGGGGAAAACTGTTTTTT
NA	TRBV27	NA	TRBJ2-1	14	CASTPRGSYNEQFF	TGTGCCAGCACCCCCCGCGGCTCCTACAATGAGCAGTTCTTC
NA	TRBV4-2	NA	TRBJ1-2	17	CASSQDDRGGSVGGYTF	TGTGCCAGCAGCCAAGATGACCGAGGTGGATCCGTGGGTGGCTACACCTTC
NA	TRBV12-2	NA	TRBJ2-5	20	CASRLLREASGGVYQETQYF	TGTGCAAGTCGCTTGTTGAGAGAGGCTAGCGGGGGGGTGTACCAAGAGACCCAGTACTTC
TRBD1	TRBV18	NA	TRBJ1-2	12	CASSETGFGYTF	TGTGCCAGCTCCGAGACAGGGTTTGGCTACACCTTC
TRBD2	TRBV4-3	NA	TRBJ2-1	15	CASSQEPGLVHEQFF	TGCGCCAGCAGCCAAGAACCGGGACTAGTCCATGAGCAGTTCTTC
TRBD2	TRBV11-3	NA	TRBJ2-1	16	CASSLAAESSYNEQFF	TGTGCCAGCAGCCTAGCGGCGGAGAGCTCCTACAATGAGCAGTTCTTC
NA	TRBV4-2	NA	TRBJ1-1	16	CASSQEGEGLNTEAFF	TGTGCCAGCAGCCAAGAAGGCGAGGGTCTGAACACTGAAGCTTTCTTT
NA	TRBV18	NA	TRBJ2-3	15	CASSPLSGVSDTQYF	TGTGCCAGCTCACCGTTGTCGGGGGTATCAGATACGCAGTATTTT
NA	TRBV4-1	once	TRBJ1-3	18	CASSQDLLWARIRNTIYF	TGCGCCAGCAGCCAAGATCTTTTATGGGCACGGATTAGAAACACCATATATTTT
TRBD1	TRBV28	NA	TRBJ2-2	13	CASSLQGAGELFF	TGTGCCAGCAGTTTACAGGGGGCCGGGGAGCTGTTTTTT
TRBD2	TRBV9	NA	TRBJ2-5	15	CASSTSGRATETQYF	TGTGCCAGCAGCACTAGCGGGAGGGCCACAGAGACCCAGTACTTC
NA	TRBV28	NA	TRBJ1-5	16	CASSPRTVYSNQPQHF	TGTGCCAGCAGTCCCCGGACAGTCTATAGCAATCAGCCCCAGCATTTT
NA	TRBV4-2	NA	TRBJ1-3	15	CASSQDLLFGNTIYF	TGTGCCAGCAGCCAAGACCTACTCTTCGGAAACACCATATATTTT
TRBD1	TRBV6-5	NA	TRBJ2-2	15	CASRTGALPAGELFF	TGTGCCAGCAGGACAGGGGCCCTCCCGGCCGGGGAGCTGTTTTTT
NA	TRBV18	NA	TRBJ1-1	16	CASSRPPPGADTEAFF	TGTGCCAGCTCACGCCCCCCCCCAGGGGCCGACACTGAAGCTTTCTTT
NA	TRBV29-1	once	TRBJ2-1	11	CSGGQANEQFF	TGCAGCGGGGGGCAGGCCAATGAGCAGTTCTTC
NA	TRBV19	NA	TRBJ1-2	14	CASSRGLSGYGYTF	TGTGCCAGTAGTAGGGGGCTATCTGGCTATGGCTACACCTTC
NA	TRBV3-1/TRBV3-2	NA	TRBJ1-1	17	CASSLRGGVILNTEAFF	TGTGCCAGCAGCCTCCGAGGGGGAGTTATTCTGAACACTGAAGCTTTCTTT
TRBD1	TRBV5-5	NA	TRBJ1-5	17	CASSSVTGVGSNQPQHF	TGTGCCAGCAGCTCGGTGACAGGGGTGGGGAGCAATCAGCCCCAGCATTTT
NA	TRBV28	NA	TRBJ1-1	14	CASSLPGHTTEAFF	TGTGCCAGCAGTCTGCCGGGACACACCACTGAAGCTTTCTTT
NA	TRBV5-1	NA	TRBJ2-3	17	CASTGRSSATLTDTQYF	TGCGCCAGCACCGGGCGGAGTAGCGCCACTCTCACAGATACGCAGTATTTT
TRBD1	TRBV27	NA	TRBJ1-4	16	CASSTTWTGFPKKLFF	TGTGCCAGCAGCACTACCTGGACAGGTTTTCCGAAAAAACTGTTTTTT
NA	TRBV4-2	NA	TRBJ1-2	15	CASSQAGREEDGYTF	TGTGCCAGCAGCCAAGCGGGCAGGGAAGAAGATGGCTACACCTTC
NA	TRBV3-1/TRBV3-2	NA	TRBJ1-1	14	CASSQWGKDTEAFF	TGTGCCAGCAGCCAATGGGGCAAAGACACTGAAGCTTTCTTT
NA	TRBV27	once	TRBJ1-5	15	CASRHEAYSNQPQHF	TGTGCCAGCCGACACGAAGCCTATAGCAATCAGCCCCAGCATTTT
TRBD2	TRBV14	NA	TRBJ2-5	16	CASSHGLAVTQETQYF	TGTGCCAGCAGCCATGGACTAGCGGTAACACAAGAGACCCAGTACTTC
NA	TRBV21-1	NA	TRBJ2-3	17	CASSAKGNRGLTDTQYF	TGTGCCAGCAGCGCAAAAGGAAACAGGGGGCTCACAGATACGCAGTATTTT
TRBD1	TRBV11-2	few	TRBJ1-5	16	CASSPTWDSRNQPQHF	TGTGCCAGCAGCCCTACCTGGGACAGCCGCAATCAGCCCCAGCATTTT
TRBD1	TRBV5-4	NA	TRBJ1-2	14	CASSAPTGNYGYTF	TGTGCCAGCAGCGCCCCGACAGGGAACTATGGCTACACCTTC
TRBD2	TRBV29-1	NA	TRBJ2-3	13	CSVVEAGGDTQYF	TGCAGCGTTGTGGAAGCGGGGGGGGATACGCAGTATTTT
NA	TRBV2	NA	TRBJ1-1	14	CASSEEQGGTEAFF	TGTGCCAGCAGTGAAGAACAGGGCGGCACTGAAGCTTTCTTT
TRBD1	TRBV5-6	few	TRBJ2-1	13	CASSWGTVNEQFF	TGTGCCAGCAGTTGGGGGACAGTCAATGAGCAGTTCTTC
NA	TRBV27	NA	TRBJ2-7	15	CASSLFSSPSYEQYF	TGTGCCAGCAGTTTATTTTCCTCTCCCTCTTACGAGCAGTACTTC
NA	TRBV2	few	TRBJ2-5	13	CASTTGLQETQYF	TGTGCCAGCACCACAGGGCTACAAGAGACCCAGTACTTC
NA	TRBV2	NA	TRBJ1-6	15	CASSEGRSQNSPLHF	TGTGCCAGCAGTGAAGGCAGGTCCCAAAATTCACCCCTCCACTTT